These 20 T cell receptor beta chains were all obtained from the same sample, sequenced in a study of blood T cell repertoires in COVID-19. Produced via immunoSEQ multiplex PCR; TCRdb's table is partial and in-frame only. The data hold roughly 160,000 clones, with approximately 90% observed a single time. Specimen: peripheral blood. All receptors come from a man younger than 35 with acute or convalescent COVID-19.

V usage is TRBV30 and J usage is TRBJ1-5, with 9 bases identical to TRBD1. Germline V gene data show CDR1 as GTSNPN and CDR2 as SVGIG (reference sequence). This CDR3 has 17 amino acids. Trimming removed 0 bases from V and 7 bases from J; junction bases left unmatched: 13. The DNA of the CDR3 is TGTGCCTGGAGTGTACCCTTATACAGGGGGCTCGGCCAGCCCCAGCATTTT. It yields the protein CAWSVPLYRGLGQPQHF.

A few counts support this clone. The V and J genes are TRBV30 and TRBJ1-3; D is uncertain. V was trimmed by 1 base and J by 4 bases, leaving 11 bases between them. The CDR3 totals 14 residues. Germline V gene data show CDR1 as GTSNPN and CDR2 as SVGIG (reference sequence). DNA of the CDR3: TGTGCCTGGAGTGAGACAAATGCCGGAAACACCATATATTTT. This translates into CAWSETNAGNTIYF.

CDR3 residues: CASSLGQDSNQPQHF. CDR3 in DNA: TGTGCCAGCAGCTTAGGTCAGGATAGCAATCAGCCCCAGCATTTT. The chain uses TRBV7-9 and TRBJ1-5, with D uncertain. This CDR3 has 15 residues. In germline, CDR1 is SEHNR, CDR2 FQNEAQ (reference sequence). The germline V and J ends were trimmed by 1 base and 0 bases, with 7 bases remaining between them.

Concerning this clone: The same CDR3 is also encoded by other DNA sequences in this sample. The CDR3 nucleotides are TGTGCCAGCAGTTTAACAGGGAACACTGAAGCTTTCTTT. Its translation is CASSLTGNTEAFF. The V and J genes are TRBV12-3 or TRBV12-4 and TRBJ1-1; possibly TRBD1 for D (5 bases). The CDR3 consists of 13 residues. Trimming left V 2 bases short and J 1 base short, with 5 bases between.

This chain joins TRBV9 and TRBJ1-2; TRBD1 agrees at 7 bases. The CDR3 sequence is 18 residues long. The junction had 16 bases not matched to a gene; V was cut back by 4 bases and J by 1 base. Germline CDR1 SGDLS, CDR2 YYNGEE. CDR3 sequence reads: CASSPRQAGGSFNYGYTF. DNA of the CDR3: TGTGCCAGCAGCCCCCGTCAGGCAGGGGGGTCTTTTAACTATGGCTACACCTTC.

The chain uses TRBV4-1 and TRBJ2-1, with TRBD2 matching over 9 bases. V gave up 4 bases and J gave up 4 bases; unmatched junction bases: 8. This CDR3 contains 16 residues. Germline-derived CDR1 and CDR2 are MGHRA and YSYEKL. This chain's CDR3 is CASSRSTSGTYNEQFF. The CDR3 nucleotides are TGCGCCAGCAGCCGATCGACTAGCGGCACTTACAATGAGCAGTTCTTC.

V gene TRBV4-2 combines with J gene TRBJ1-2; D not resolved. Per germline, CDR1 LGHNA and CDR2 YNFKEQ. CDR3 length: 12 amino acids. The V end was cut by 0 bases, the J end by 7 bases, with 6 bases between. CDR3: CASSQENIGYTF. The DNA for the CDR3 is TGTGCCAGCAGCCAAGAAAACATTGGCTACACCTTC.

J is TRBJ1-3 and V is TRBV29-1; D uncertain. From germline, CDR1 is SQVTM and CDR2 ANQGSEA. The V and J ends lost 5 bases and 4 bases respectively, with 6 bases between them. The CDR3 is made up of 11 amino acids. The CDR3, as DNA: TGCAGCGTTATCCAGGGAAACACCATATATTTT. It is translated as CSVIQGNTIYF.

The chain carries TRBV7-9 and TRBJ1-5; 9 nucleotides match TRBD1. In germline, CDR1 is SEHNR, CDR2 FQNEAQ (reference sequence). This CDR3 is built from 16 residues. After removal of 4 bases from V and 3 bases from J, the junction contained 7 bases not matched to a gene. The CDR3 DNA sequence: TGTGCCAGCAGCTCCGGAGGGACAGGGTTCAATCAGCCCCAGCATTTT. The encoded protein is CASSSGGTGFNQPQHF.

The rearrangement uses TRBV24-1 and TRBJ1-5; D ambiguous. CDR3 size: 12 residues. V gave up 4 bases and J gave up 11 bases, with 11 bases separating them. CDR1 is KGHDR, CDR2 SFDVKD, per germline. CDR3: CATSDLKMSQHF. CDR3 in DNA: TGTGCCACCAGTGACCTTAAAATGTCCCAGCATTTT.

The CDR3 DNA reads TGCGCCAGCAGGCTACAGCCTGGCTCTGGAAACACCATATATTTT. Translation gives CASRLQPGSGNTIYF. The chain recombines TRBV5-1 with TRBJ1-3; D is unclear. Germline V gives CDR1 SGHRS, CDR2 YFSETQ. V was cut by 5 bases and J by 0 bases, with 12 bases left in between. The CDR3 spans 15 residues. The full variable domain, rest sourced from reference TRBV5-1 and TRBJ1-3, is KAGVTQTPRYLIKTRGQQVTLSCSPISGHRSVSWYQQTPGQGLQFLFEYFSETQRNKGNFPGRFSGRQFSNSRSEMNVSTLELGDSALYLCASRLQPGSGNTIYFGEGSWLTVV.

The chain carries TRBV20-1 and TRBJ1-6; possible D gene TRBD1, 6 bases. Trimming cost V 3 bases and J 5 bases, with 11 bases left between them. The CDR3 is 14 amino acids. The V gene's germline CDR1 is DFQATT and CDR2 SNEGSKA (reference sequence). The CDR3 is CSASSRGNNSPLHF. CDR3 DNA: TGCAGTGCTAGTTCCAGGGGAAATAATTCACCCCTCCACTTT.

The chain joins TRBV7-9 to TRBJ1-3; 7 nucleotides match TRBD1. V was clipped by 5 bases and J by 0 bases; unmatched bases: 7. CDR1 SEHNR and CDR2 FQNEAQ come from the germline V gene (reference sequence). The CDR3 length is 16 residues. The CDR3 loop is CASSADRVGSGNTIYF. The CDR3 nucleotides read TGTGCCAGCAGCGCAGACAGGGTAGGCTCTGGAAACACCATATATTTT.

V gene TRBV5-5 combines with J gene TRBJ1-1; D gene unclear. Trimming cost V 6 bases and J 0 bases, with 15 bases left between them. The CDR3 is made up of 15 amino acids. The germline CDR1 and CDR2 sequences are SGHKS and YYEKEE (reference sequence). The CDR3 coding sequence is TGTGCCAGCACCTCGAGGGCGGTAATGAACACTGAAGCTTTCTTT. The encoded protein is CASTSRAVMNTEAFF.

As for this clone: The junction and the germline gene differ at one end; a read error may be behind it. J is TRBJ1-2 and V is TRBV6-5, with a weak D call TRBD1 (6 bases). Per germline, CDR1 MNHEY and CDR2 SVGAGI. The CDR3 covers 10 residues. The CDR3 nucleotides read TGTGCCTCTCTAAGGGGGGGCTGGAGCTTC. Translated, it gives CASLRGGWSF.

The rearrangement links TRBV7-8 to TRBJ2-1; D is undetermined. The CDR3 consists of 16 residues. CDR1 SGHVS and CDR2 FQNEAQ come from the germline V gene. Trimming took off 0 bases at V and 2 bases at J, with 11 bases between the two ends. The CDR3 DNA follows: TGTGCCAGCAGCTTAGCCGCGACTGAAACCTACAATGAGCAGTTCTTC. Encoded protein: CASSLAATETYNEQFF.

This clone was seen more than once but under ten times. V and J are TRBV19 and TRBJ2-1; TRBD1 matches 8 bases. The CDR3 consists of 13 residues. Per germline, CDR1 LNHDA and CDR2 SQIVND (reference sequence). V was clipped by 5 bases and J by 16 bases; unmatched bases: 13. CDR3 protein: CASSLMDRAGVFF. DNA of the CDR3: TGTGCCAGTAGTCTAATGGACAGGGCCGGGGTATTCTTC.

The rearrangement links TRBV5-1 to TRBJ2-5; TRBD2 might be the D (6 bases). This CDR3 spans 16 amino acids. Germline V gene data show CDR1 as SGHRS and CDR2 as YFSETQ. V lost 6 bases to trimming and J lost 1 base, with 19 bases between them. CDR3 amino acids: CASTHPGFSGQETQYF. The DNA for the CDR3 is TGCGCCAGCACCCACCCCGGATTTAGCGGCCAAGAGACCCAGTACTTC.

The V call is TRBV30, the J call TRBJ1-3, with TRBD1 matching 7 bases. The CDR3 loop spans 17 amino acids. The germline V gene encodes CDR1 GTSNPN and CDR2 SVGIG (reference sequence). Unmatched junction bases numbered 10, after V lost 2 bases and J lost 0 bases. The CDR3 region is CAWSFPGQSSSGNTIYF. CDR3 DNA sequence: TGTGCCTGGAGTTTTCCGGGACAGTCGAGCTCTGGAAACACCATATATTTT.

CDR3 loop: CASSIGEKLFF. CDR3 sequence (DNA): TGTGCCAGTAGTATCGGGGAAAAACTGTTTTTT. The chain links TRBV19 to TRBJ1-4; no definite D call. Trimming left V 3 bases short and J 8 bases short, with 4 bases between. Germline V gives CDR1 LNHDA, CDR2 SQIVND (reference sequence). CDR3 length equals 11 residues.